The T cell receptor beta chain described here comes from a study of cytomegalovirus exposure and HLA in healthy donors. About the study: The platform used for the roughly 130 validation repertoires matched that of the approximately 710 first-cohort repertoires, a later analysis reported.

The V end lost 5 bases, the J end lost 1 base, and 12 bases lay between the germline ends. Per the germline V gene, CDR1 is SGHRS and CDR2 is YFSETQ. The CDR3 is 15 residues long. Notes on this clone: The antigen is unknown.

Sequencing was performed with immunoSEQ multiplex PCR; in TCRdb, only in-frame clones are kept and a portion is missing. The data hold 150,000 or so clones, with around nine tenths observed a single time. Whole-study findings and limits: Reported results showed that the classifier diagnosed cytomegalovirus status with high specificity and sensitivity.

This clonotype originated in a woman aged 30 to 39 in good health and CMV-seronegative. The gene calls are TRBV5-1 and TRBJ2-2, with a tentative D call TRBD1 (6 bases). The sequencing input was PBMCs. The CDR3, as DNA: TGCGCCAGCAGATATGGACAGCTGAACACCGGGGAGCTGTTTTTT. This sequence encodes CASRYGQLNTGELFF.